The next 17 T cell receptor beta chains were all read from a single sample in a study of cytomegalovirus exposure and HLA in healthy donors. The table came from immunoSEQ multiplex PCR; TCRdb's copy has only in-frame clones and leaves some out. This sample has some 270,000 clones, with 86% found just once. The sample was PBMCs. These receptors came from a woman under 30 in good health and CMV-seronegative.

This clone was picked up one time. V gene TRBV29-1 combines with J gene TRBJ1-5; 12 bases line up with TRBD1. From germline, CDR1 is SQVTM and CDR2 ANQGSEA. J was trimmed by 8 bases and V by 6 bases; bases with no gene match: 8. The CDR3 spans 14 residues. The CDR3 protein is CSVAGTGGEEPQHF. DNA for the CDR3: TGCAGCGTGGCCGGGACAGGGGGCGAGGAGCCCCAGCATTTT.

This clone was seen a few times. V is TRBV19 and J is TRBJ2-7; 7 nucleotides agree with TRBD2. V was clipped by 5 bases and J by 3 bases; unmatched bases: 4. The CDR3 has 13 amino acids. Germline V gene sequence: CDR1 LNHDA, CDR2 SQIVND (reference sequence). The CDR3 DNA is TGTGCCAGTAGTGTTAGCGGGTTCTACGAGCAGTACTTC. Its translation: CASSVSGFYEQYF. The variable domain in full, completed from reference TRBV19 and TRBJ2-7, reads DGGITQSPKYLFRKEGQNVTLSCEQNLNHDAMYWYRQDPGQGLRLIYYSQIVNDFQKGDIAEGYSVSREKKESFPLTVTSAQKNPTAFYLCASSVSGFYEQYFGPGTRLTVT.

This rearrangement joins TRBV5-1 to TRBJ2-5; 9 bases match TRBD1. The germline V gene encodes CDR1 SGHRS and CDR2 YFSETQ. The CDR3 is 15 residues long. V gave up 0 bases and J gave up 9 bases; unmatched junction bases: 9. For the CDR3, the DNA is TGCGCCAGCAGCTTGGCGGGGGACAGGGAACTGGCCCAGTACTTC. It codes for CASSLAGDRELAQYF.

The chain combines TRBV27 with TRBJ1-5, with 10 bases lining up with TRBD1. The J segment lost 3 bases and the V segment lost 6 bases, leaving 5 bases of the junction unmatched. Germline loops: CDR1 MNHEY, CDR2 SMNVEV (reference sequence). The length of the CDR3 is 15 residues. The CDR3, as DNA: TGTGCCAGCAGCCGGACAGGGGGGATCAATCAGCCCCAGCATTTT. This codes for CASSRTGGINQPQHF.

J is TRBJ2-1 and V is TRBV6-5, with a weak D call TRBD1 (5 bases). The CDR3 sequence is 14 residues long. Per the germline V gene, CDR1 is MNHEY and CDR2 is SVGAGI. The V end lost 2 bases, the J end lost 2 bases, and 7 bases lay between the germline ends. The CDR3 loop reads CASSYTTAYNEQFF. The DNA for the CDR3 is TGTGCCAGCAGTTACACGACAGCCTACAATGAGCAGTTCTTC.

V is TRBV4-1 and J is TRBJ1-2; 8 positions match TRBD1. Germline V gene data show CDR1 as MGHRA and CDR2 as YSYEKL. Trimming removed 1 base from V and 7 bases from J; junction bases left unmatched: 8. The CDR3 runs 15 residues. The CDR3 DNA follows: TGCGCCAGCAGCCAAGTCCAGGGGGCTTCGGGTGGCTACACCTTC. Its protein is CASSQVQGASGGYTF.

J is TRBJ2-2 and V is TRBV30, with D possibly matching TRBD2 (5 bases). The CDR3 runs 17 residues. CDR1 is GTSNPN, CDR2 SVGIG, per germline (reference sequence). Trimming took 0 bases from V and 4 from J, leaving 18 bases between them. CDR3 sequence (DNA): TGTGCCTGGAGTGTCGGGAACAGCCCTCGAGGCACCGGGGAGCTGTTTTTT. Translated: CAWSVGNSPRGTGELFF.

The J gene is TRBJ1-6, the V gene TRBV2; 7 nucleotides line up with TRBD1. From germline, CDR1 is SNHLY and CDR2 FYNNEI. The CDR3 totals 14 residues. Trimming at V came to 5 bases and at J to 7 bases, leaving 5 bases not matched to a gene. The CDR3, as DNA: TGTGCCAGCAGTTACAGGGGATTGAATTCACCCCTCCACTTT. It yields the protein CASSYRGLNSPLHF.

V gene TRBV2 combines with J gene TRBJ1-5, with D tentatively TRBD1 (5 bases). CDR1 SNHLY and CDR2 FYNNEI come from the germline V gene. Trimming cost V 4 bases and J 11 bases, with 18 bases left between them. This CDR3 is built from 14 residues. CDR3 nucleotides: TGTGCCAGCAGTGTGGACGGAAGTTCGGGGGCCCAGCATTTT. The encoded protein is CASSVDGSSGAQHF.

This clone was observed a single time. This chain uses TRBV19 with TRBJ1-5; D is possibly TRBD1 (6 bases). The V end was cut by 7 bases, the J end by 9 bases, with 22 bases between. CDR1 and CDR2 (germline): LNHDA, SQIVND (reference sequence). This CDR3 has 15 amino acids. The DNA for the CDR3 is TGTGCCAGTAATCAGGGGAACCTTAAAGGATGGCCCCAGCATTTT. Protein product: CASNQGNLKGWPQHF.

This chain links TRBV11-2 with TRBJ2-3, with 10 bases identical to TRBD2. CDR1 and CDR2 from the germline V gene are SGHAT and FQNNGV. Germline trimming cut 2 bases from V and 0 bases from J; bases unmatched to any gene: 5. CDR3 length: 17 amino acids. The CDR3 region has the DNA TGTGCCAGCAGCTTAATCGGACTAGCGGATAGCACAGATACGCAGTATTTT. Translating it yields CASSLIGLADSTDTQYF.

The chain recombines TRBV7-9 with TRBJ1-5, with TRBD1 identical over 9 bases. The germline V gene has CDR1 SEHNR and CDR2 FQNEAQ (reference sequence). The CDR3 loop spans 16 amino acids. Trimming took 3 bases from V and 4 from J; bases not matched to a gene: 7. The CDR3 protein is CASSFEPGQGNQPQHF. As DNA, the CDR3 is TGTGCCAGCAGCTTCGAACCGGGACAGGGAAATCAGCCCCAGCATTTT.

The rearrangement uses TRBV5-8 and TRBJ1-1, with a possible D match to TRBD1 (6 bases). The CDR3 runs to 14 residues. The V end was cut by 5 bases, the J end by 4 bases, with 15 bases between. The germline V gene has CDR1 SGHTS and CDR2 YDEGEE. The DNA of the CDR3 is TGTGCCAGCAGTCCAGGGGCCCCCGGCACTGAAGCTTTCTTT. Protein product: CASSPGAPGTEAFF.

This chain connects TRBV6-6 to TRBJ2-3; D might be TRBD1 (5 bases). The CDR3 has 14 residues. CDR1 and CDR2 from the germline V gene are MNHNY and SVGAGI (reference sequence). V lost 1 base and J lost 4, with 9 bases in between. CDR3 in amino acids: CASSYFQGADTQYF. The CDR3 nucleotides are TGTGCCAGCAGTTACTTCCAGGGCGCAGATACGCAGTATTTT.

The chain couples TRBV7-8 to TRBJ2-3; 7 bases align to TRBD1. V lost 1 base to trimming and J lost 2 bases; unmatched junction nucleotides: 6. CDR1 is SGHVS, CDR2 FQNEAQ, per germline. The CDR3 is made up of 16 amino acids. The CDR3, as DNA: TGTGCCAGCAGCTTAGTGCCCAGGGGGAACACAGATACGCAGTATTTT. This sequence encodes CASSLVPRGNTDTQYF.

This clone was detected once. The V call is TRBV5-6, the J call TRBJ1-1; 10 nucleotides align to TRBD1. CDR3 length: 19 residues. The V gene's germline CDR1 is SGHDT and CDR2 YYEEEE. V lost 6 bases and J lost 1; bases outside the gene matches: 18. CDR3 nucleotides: TGTGCCAGCACCGGGACAGGGGTAGACCGACTCCCACGGAACACTGAAGCTTTCTTT. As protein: CASTGTGVDRLPRNTEAFF.

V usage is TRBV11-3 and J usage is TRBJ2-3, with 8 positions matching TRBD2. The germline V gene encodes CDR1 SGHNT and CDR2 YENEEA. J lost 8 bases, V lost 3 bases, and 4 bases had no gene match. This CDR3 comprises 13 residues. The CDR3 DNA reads TGTGCCAGCAGCTTGACTAGCGAGGGTACGCAGTATTTT. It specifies CASSLTSEGTQYF.